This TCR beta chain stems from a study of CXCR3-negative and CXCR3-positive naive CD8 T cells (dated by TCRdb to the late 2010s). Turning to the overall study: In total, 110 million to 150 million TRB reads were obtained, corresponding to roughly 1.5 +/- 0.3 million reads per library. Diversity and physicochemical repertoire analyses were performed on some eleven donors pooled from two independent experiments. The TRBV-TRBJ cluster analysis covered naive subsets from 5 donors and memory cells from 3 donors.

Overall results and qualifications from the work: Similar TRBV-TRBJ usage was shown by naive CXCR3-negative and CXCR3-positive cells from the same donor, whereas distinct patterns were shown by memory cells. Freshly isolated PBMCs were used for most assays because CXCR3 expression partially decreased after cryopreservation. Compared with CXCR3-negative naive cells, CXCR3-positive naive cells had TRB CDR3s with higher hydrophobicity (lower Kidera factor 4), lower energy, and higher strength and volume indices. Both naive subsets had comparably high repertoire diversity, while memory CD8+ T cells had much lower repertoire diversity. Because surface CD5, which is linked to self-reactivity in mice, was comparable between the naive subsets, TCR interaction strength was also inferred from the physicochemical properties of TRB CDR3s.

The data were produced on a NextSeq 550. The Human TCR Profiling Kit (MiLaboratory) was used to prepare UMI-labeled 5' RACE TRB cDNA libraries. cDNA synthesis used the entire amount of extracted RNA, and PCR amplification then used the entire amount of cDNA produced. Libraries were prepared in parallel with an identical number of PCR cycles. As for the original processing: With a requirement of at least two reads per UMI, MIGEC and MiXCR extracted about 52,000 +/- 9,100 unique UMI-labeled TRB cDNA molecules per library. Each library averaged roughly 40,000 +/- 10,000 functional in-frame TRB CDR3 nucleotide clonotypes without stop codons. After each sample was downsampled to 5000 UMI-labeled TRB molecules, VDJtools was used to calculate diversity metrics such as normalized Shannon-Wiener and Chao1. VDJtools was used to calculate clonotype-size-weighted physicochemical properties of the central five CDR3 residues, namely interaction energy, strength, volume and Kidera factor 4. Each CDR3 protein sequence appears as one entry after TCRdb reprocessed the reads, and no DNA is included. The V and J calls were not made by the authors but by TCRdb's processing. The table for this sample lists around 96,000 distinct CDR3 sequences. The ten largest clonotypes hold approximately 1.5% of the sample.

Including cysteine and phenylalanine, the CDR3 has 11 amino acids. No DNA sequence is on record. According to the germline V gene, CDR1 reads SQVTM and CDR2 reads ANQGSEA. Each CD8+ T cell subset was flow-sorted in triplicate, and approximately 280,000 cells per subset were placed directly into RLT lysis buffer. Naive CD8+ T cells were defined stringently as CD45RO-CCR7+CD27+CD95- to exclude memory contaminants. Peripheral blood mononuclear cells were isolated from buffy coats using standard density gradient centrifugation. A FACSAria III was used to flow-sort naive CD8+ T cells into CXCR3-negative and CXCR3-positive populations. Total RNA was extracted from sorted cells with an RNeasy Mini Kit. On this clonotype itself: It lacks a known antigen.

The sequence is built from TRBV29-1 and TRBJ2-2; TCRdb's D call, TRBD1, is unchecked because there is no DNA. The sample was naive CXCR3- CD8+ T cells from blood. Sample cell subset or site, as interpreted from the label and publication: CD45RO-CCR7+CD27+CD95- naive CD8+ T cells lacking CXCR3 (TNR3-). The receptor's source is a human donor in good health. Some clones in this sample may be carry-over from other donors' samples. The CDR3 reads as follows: CSAKGAGELFF.